One sample yielded the 16 T cell receptor beta chains listed below, sequenced in a study of blood T cells in healthy people across ages. With a J-beta primer mix and a sample-barcoded 5' primer, a second PCR ran 7 to 11 cycles. One entry per CDR3 protein results from TCRdb running MiXCR on the 5' RACE reads. This sample has some 710,000 distinct CDR3 sequences; 46% occur once, and the top ten carry about a sixth. The sequenced sample was blood. The receptors here all came from a man older than 75 in good health.

In its sample, this clonotype was seen many times. The V and J genes are TRBV7-2 and TRBJ1-5; D remains ambiguous. The CDR3 is 16 amino acids. V lost 1 base, J lost 1 base, and 11 bases lay in between. The V gene's germline CDR1 is SGHTA and CDR2 FQGNSA. DNA of the CDR3: TGTGCCAGCAGCTTAGATCCGGGAGGAAGCAATCAGCCCCAGCATTTT. Translated: CASSLDPGGSNQPQHF.

The rearrangement links TRBV6-6 to TRBJ2-7, with 10 nucleotides matching TRBD1. With V trimmed by 5 bases and J by 4 bases, 5 bases remained unmatched. Germline CDR1 is MNHNY and CDR2 is SVGAGI (reference sequence). The CDR3 is 14 amino acids. The chain's CDR3 is CASSRQGAFYEQYF. CDR3 nucleotides: TGTGCCAGCAGTAGACAGGGGGCATTTTACGAGCAGTACTTC.

The rearrangement uses TRBV14 and TRBJ2-2, with D tentatively TRBD2 (6 bases). V was clipped by 3 bases and J by 6 bases, with 11 bases between them. Germline-derived CDR1 and CDR2 are SGHDN and FVKESK. The CDR3 sequence is 14 residues long. Here the CDR3 DNA reads TGTGCCAGCAGCCATGGAGGGTTATCCGGGGAGCTGTTTTTT. Translated, it gives CASSHGGLSGELFF.

This clonotype was found a few times. V is TRBV12-3 or TRBV12-4 and J is TRBJ2-5, with 9 bases aligning to TRBD1. The J call may be incorrect, as the DNA end agrees better with TRBJ2-7. The CDR3 is 15 residues long. Here the CDR3 reads CASTSGDRGIREQYF. For the CDR3, the DNA is TGTGCCAGCACCTCTGGCGACAGGGGGATTCGCGAGCAGTACTTC.

This chain uses TRBV20-1 with TRBJ2-5, with no clear D. This CDR3 region has 15 residues. Germline V CDR1 and CDR2: DFQATT, SNEGSKA (reference sequence). Trimming cost V 4 bases and J 1 base, with 16 bases left between them. CDR3 nucleotide sequence: TGCAGTGCTAACCCCTTCGACCGGATCCAAGAGACCCAGTACTTC. Encoded protein: CSANPFDRIQETQYF.

This rearrangement joins TRBV19 to TRBJ1-5; TRBD1 agrees at 8 bases. CDR1 and CDR2 from the germline V gene are LNHDA and SQIVND (reference sequence). V lost 4 bases to trimming and J lost 3 bases; unmatched junction nucleotides: 2. This CDR3 comprises 14 residues. The CDR3 nucleotides are TGTGCCAGTAGTACGGACAGGGCCAATCAGCCCCAGCATTTT. Residues: CASSTDRANQPQHF.

This clonotype was detected a few times. V gene TRBV5-1 combines with J gene TRBJ2-1; D ambiguous. Per germline, CDR1 SGHRS and CDR2 YFSETQ. The CDR3 covers 13 residues. Trimming left V 4 bases short and J 4 bases short, with 9 bases between. The CDR3, as DNA: TGCGCCAGCAGCGTGGTTTCGTACAATGAGCAGTTCTTC. It encodes CASSVVSYNEQFF.

This clonotype appeared many times. The chain couples TRBV20-1 to TRBJ2-7; tentatively, D is TRBD1 (6 bases). V lost 6 bases, J lost 7 bases, and 22 bases lay in between. The CDR3 consists of 14 residues. CDR1 is DFQATT and CDR2 is SNEGSKA in the germline V gene (reference sequence). CDR3 protein: CSANAPTGPIEQYF. The DNA of the CDR3 is TGCAGTGCGAACGCGCCGACAGGTCCCATAGAGCAGTACTTC.

A note on this clonotype: Germline is not matched at one junction end, which may reflect a read error. This chain links TRBV5-1 with TRBJ2-1; TRBD2 matches at 14 bases. The germline V gene has CDR1 SGHRS and CDR2 YFSETQ. This CDR3 spans 17 amino acids. CDR3 region: CASSRGGLAGVYKEQFF. The CDR3 bases are TGCGCCAGCAGCCGCGGGGGACTAGCGGGGGTATACAAGGAGCAGTTCTTC.

Regarding this clonotype: This could be a read error, since a much larger clone is one nucleotide away. Here the CDR3 reads CASSQSRGPEQFF. Written as DNA, the CDR3 is TGTGCCAGCAGCCAATCGAGGGGACCTGAGCAGTTCTTC. This rearrangement joins TRBV3-1 to TRBJ2-1; either TRBD1 or TRBD2 may fit D (5 bases each). Germline CDR1 LGHDT, CDR2 YNNKEL (reference sequence). V lost 2 bases and J 9 bases, leaving 11 bases between the germline ends. This CDR3 has 13 residues.

This sequence joins TRBV3-1 and TRBJ2-7; tentatively, D is TRBD2 (6 bases). The V end was cut by 8 bases, the J end by 10 bases, with 24 bases between. The CDR3 extends over 14 amino acids. Germline V gene sequence: CDR1 LGHDT, CDR2 YNNKEL (reference sequence). This CDR3 is CASVRGTSQEIQYF. The CDR3 coding sequence is TGTGCCAGCGTCCGAGGGACTTCCCAAGAGATCCAGTACTTC.

The V gene is TRBV7-2, the J gene TRBJ2-5; 10 nucleotides align to TRBD2. The junction had 4 bases not matched to a gene; V was cut back by 7 bases and J by 2 bases. This CDR3 comprises 14 residues. Germline V gene sequence: CDR1 SGHTA, CDR2 FQGNSA. CDR3 sequence: CASKNSGGQETQYF. Here the CDR3 DNA reads TGTGCCAGCAAGAATAGCGGGGGGCAAGAGACCCAGTACTTC.

The CDR3 DNA sequence: TGCAGTGCTAGCGGGTGGGGCGGGAGTGGATACGAGCAGTACTTC. Translating gives CSASGWGGSGYEQYF. This chain uses TRBV20-1 with TRBJ2-7; 7 nucleotides match TRBD2. Trimming cost V 3 bases and J 4 bases; bases outside gene matches: 12. This CDR3 spans 15 amino acids. Germline V gene data show CDR1 as DFQATT and CDR2 as SNEGSKA (reference sequence).

This clonotype has more than one count but fewer than ten. This sequence joins TRBV20-1 and TRBJ1-1; possibly TRBD1 for D (5 bases). Germline CDR1 reads DFQATT; CDR2 reads SNEGSKA (reference sequence). Trimming took 0 bases from V and 7 from J, leaving 9 bases between them. The CDR3 is 12 residues long. The CDR3 DNA sequence: TGCAGTGCTAGAGAGGGGCCGGGTGAAGCTTTCTTT. Protein: CSAREGPGEAFF.

V usage is TRBV28 and J usage is TRBJ2-5; no reliable D call. The CDR3 covers 15 residues. V lost 2 bases and J 1 base, leaving 11 bases between the germline ends. CDR1 is MDHEN and CDR2 is SYDVKM in the germline V gene. The DNA for the CDR3 is TGTGCCAGCAGTTTAGGGGATTACCGCCAAGAGACCCAGTACTTC. This gives the protein CASSLGDYRQETQYF.

The V call is TRBV5-1, the J call TRBJ1-1; 7 bases agree with TRBD1. The J segment lost 4 bases and the V segment lost 4 bases, leaving 10 bases of the junction unmatched. Germline CDR1 SGHRS, CDR2 YFSETQ. The CDR3 is 15 residues long. The CDR3 sequence is CASSPEGASRTEAFF. CDR3 nucleotides: TGCGCCAGCAGCCCAGAGGGGGCAAGTCGCACTGAAGCTTTCTTT.